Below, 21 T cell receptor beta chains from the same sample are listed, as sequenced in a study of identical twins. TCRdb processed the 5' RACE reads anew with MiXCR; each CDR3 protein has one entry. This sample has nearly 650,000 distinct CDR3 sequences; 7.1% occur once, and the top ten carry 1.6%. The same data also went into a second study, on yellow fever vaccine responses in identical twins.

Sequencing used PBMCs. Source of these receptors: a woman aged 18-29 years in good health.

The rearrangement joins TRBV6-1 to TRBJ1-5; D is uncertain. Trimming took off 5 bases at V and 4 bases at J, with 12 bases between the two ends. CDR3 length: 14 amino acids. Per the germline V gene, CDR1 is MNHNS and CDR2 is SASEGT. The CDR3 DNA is TGTGCCAGCAGTCAATCCCCCGCAAATCAGCCCCAGCATTTT. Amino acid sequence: CASSQSPANQPQHF.

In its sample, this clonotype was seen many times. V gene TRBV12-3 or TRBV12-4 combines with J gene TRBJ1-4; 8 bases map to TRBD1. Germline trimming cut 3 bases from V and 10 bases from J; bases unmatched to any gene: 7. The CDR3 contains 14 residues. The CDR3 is CASSFGQGSGKLFF. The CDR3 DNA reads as TGTGCCAGCAGTTTCGGACAGGGAAGTGGAAAACTGTTTTTT.

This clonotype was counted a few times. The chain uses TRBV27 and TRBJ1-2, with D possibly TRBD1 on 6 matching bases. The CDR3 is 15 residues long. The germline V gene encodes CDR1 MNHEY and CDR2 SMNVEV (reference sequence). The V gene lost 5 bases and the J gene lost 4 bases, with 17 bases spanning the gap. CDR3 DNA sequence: TGTGCCAGCAGTGCCAGCGGAACAGGGTCCTATGGCTACACCTTC. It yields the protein CASSASGTGSYGYTF.

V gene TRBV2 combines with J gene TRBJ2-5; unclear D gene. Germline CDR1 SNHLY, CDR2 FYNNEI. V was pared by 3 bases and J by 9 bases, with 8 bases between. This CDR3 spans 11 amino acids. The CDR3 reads CASSEKGSQYF. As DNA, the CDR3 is TGTGCCAGCAGTGAGAAAGGATCCCAGTACTTC. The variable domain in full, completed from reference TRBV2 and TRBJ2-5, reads EPEVTQTPSHQVTQMGQEVILRCVPISNHLYFYWYRQILGQKVEFLVSFYNNEISEKSEIFDDQFSVERPDGSNFTLKIRSTKLEDSAMYFCASSEKGSQYFGPGTRLLVL.

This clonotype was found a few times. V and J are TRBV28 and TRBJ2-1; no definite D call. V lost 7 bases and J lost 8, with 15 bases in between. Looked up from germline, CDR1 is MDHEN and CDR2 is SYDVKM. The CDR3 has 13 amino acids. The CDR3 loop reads CASTPFGWDEQFF. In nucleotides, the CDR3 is TGTGCCAGCACTCCGTTCGGGTGGGATGAGCAGTTCTTC.

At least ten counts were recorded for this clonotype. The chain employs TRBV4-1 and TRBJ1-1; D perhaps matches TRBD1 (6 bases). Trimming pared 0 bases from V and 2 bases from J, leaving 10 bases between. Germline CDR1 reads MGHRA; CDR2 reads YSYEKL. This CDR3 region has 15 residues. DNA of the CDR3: TGCGCCAGCAGCCAAGAGGGGGCTGTAAACACTGAAGCTTTCTTT. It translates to CASSQEGAVNTEAFF.

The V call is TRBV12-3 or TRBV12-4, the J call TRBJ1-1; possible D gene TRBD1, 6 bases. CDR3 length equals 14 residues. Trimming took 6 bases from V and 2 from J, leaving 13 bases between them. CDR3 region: CASSHGQINTEAFF. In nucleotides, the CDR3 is TGTGCCAGCAGCCATGGACAGATAAACACTGAAGCTTTCTTT.

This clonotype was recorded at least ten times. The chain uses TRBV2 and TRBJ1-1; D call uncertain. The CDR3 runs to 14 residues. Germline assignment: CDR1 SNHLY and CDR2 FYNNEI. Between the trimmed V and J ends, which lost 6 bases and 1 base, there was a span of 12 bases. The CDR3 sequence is CASRDQPGNTEAFF. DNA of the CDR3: TGTGCCAGCAGAGATCAACCAGGGAACACTGAAGCTTTCTTT.

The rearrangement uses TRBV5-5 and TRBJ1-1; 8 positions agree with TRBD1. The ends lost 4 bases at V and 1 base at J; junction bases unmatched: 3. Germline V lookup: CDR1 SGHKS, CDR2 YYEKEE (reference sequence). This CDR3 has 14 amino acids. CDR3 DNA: TGTGCCAGCAGCGACGGACAGGGGAACACTGAAGCTTTCTTT. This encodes CASSDGQGNTEAFF.

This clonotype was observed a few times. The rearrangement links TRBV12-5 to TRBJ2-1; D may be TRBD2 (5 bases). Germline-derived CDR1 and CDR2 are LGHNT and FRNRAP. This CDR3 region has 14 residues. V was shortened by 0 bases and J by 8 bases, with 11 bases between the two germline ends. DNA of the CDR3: TGTGCTAGTGGTTTGGTAACCGGGATGGATGAGCAGTTCTTC. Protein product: CASGLVTGMDEQFF.

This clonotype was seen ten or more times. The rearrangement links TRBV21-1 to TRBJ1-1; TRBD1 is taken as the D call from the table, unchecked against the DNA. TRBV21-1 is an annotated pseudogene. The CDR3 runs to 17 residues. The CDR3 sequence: CASSKFWGRGMNTEAFF. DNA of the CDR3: TGTGCCAGCAGCAAATTTTGGGGGCGAGGTATGAACACTGAAGCTTTCTTT.

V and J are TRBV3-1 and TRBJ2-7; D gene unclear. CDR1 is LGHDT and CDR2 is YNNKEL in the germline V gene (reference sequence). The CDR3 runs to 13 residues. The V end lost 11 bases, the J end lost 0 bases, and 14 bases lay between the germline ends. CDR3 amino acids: CASGQTSSYEQYF. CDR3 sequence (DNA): TGTGCCTCCGGCCAGACGAGCTCCTACGAGCAGTACTTC.

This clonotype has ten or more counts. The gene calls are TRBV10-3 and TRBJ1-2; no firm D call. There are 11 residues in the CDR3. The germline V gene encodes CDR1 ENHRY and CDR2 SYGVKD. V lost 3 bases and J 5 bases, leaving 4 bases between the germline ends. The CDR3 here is CAISEMYGYTF. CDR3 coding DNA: TGTGCCATCAGTGAAATGTATGGCTACACCTTC.

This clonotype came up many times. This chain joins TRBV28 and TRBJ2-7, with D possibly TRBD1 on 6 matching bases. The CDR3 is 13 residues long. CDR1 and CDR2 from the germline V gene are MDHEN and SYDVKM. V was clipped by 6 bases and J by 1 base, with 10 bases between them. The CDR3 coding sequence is TGTGCCAGCAGGCTACAGGGTTCCTACGAGCAGTACTTC. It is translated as CASRLQGSYEQYF.

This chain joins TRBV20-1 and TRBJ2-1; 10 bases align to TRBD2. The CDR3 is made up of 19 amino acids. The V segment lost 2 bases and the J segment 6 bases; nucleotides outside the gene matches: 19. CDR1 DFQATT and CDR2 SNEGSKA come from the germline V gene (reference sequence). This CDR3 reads CSARKAGLAGVNRLNEQFF. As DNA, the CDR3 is TGCAGTGCTAGAAAGGCTGGGCTAGCGGGAGTGAACAGGCTCAATGAGCAGTTCTTC.

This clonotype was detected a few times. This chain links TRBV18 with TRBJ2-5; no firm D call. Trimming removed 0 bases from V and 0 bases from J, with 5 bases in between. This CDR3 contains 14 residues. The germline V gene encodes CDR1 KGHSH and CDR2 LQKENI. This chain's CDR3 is CASSPPEYQETQYF. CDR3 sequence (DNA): TGTGCCAGCTCACCACCAGAGTACCAAGAGACCCAGTACTTC. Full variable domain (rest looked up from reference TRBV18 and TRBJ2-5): NAGVMQNPRHLVRRRGQEARLRCSPMKGHSHVYWYRQLPEEGLKFMVYLQKENIIDESGMPKERFSAEFPKEGPSILRIQQVVRGDSAAYFCASSPPEYQETQYFGPGTRLLVL.

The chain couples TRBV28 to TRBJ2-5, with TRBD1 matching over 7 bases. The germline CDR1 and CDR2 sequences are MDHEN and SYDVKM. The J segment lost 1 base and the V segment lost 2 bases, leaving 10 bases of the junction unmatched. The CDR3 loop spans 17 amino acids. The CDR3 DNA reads TGTGCCAGCAGTTTAAGCCAAACCGGGACAGTCCAAGAGACCCAGTACTTC. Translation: CASSLSQTGTVQETQYF.

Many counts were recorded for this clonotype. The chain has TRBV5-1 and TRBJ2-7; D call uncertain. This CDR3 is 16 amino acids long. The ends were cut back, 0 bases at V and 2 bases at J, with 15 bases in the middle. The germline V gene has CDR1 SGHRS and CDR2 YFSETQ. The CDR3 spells CASSLAHRNRTYEQYV. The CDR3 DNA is TGCGCCAGCAGCTTGGCCCACAGAAATCGTACCTACGAGCAGTACGTC.

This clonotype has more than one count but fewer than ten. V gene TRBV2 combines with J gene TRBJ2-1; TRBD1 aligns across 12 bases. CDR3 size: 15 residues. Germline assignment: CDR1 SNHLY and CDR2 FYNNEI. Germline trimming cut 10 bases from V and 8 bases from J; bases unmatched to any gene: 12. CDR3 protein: CANTKGQGASDEQFF. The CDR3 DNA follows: TGTGCCAACACAAAGGGACAGGGGGCTAGCGATGAGCAGTTCTTC.

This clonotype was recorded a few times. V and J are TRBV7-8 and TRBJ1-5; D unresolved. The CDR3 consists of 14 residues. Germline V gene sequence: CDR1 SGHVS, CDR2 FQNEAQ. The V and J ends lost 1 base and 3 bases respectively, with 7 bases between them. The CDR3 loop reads CASSLVDANQPQHF. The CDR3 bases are TGTGCCAGCAGCTTAGTTGACGCCAATCAGCCCCAGCATTTT.

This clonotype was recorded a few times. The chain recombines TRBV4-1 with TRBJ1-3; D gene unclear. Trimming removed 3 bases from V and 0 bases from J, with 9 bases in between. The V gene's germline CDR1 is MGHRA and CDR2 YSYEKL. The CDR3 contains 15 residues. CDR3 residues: CASSQIFSSGNTIYF. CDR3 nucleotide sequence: TGCGCCAGCAGCCAGATTTTTAGCTCTGGAAACACCATATATTTT.